This T cell receptor beta chain was captured by sequencing in a study of blood T cell repertoires in COVID-19 (dated by TCRdb to about 2020). For context, the study as a whole: The collaborator samples originated in the United States, Italy and Spain and spanned the acute and convalescent phases of COVID-19. Where available, HLA class I and class II types were taken from metadata supplied by the sample provider and were not determined by assay-based typing. The repertoires were released in a freely available public database intended as a resource for research on the immune response to SARS-CoV-2. The material from the prospective study consisted of cDNA or gDNA derived from T cells, B-cell-depleted T cells, or PBMCs. The sample metadata nearly always contained a de-identified subject ID, COVID-19 status, age in years and sex. The dataset comprised deeply sampled blood TCRbeta repertoires from subjects exposed to, actively infected with, or recovered from COVID-19. The samples were drawn from the first 160 participants of the ongoing ImmuneRACE study and from over a thousand subjects provided by 6 global collaborators.

Trimming leaves V shorter by 6 bases and J shorter by 4 bases, with the junction holding 3 bases beyond the gene matches. The CDR3 runs 13 amino acids, cysteine and phenylalanine included. The DNA shown is the 39-base CDR3, in frame from base 1. Taken from the germline V gene (reference sequence), the CDR1 and CDR2 loops are MNHEY and SMNVEV. Enrolling through a virtual design, the prospective study's participants ranged in age from roughly 18 to 89 years and lived across 20 to 25 United States geographic areas. To assign participants to cohorts, the prospective study relied on clinical history that participants themselves reported in a screening survey and a study questionnaire. Recovered participants in ImmuneRACE Cohort 3 were defined as having two consecutive negative NP/OP PCR tests, clearance from a healthcare professional, or resolution of symptoms. In the prospective study, mobile phlebotomists collected whole blood, serum and a nasopharyngeal or oropharyngeal swab from each participant. Participants in the prospective study had the option to provide additional blood draws and questionnaires over an approximately 2-month period. Prospective study blood samples were shipped either frozen or at room temperature before DNA extraction.

TCRbeta CDR3 regions were amplified from genomic DNA using the immunoSEQ Assay, a bias-controlled multiplex PCR. On the study's bioinformatics: The number of nucleated cells in each sample was estimated from the amplification of reference gene primers within the assay. To quantify the absolute abundance of each unique TCRbeta CDR3 rearrangement, sequence reads were collapsed and filtered. For each sample, productive Simpson clonality was calculated as the square root of Simpson's diversity index across productive rearrangements. What TCRdb holds here is the immuneACCESS table cut down to in-frame rearrangements. Part of the clones is not present; checked against another copy, under half of the missing clones reflect an unresolved V gene, and the others are unexplained. D and trimming were read from the DNA, whereas the V and J calls and clone size are those reported in that table. The sample data list roughly 300,000 clones, and 92% of these were observed just once. In total, the top ten clones hold about a fifth of the sample.

The study at large found these results: The quantity of clinical and demographic metadata differed by source and by participant and was supplied without curation.

On this clone itself: Its antigen is still unknown. The input lacks base qualities; no much larger clone sits a single base away.

This chain is built from TRBV27 and TRBJ2-1; 7 middle bases align to TRBD1. Sequenced input: PBMCs or T cells enriched from blood (not recorded which). The origin of this receptor is a woman in her 30s who had recovered from COVID-19. The CDR3 protein is CASRTGRYNEQFF. The DNA sequence is as follows: TGTGCCAGCAGGACAGGGCGATACAATGAGCAGTTCTTC.